This T cell receptor (beta chain) appears in the sequencing data of a study of radiation and T cells in renal cell carcinoma. Whole-study results and caveats: No pretreatment tumor biopsies were available for baseline clonotypes.

Sequencing was performed with immunoSEQ multiplex PCR; in TCRdb, only in-frame clones are kept and a portion is missing. The sample carries 150,000 or so clones, about 87% recorded once. This clone came up a few times. Its specificity is not known. With 0 bases removed from V and 1 base from J, the gap between germline ends came to 10 bases. The CDR3 is 15 residues long. Germline V gene data show CDR1 as SGHNT and CDR2 as YYREEE (reference sequence). Indicated time point: baseline pretreatment blood. The treatment: 15 Gy SBRT to primary tumor, nephrectomy 4 weeks later. The chain is built from TRBV5-4 and TRBJ1-1; D is unclear. Sequenced here: blood, sampled from a patient whose treatment included radiotherapy and nephrectomy. This receptor was taken from a woman between 65 and 79 years old with renal cell carcinoma. The CDR3 DNA sequence: TGTGCCAGCAGCTTGGTAAACGGGGAGAACACTGAAGCTTTCTTT. It specifies CASSLVNGENTEAFF.